This T cell receptor (beta chain) was found in a study of cytomegalovirus exposure and HLA in healthy donors (dated by TCRdb to the late 2010s). A note on the overall study: An earlier analysis of some 600 of the donors reported around 280 Gb of sequence data and 100 million to 120 million unique TCR beta sequences obtained from approximately 180 million T cells. Roughly 310 gigabases of sequencing data and 80 million or so unique TCR sequences were included in an early release covering around 650 HLA-typed donors. The genetic ancestry cluster associated with self-reported Caucasian donors included 81% of the 300 to 400 genotyped donors. The study aimed to test whether cataloging public T cell receptors could reveal signatures of past pathogen exposure. The T cell repertoires of several hundred subjects were profiled by immunosequencing and related to cytomegalovirus serostatus. In addition to the first cohort of around 670 subjects, a separate validation cohort of 120 different subjects was used. To predict cytomegalovirus infection status, the study combined high-throughput TCR immunosequencing, statistical association of individual TCRs with disease status, and machine learning. A later analysis re-analyzed previously published TCR beta repertoires from several hundred donors and added high-resolution HLA genotyping to study TCR occurrence patterns. Rather than drawing on any new phenotypic data, the later analysis identified candidate immune exposures from TCR beta sequences and the way those sequences occurred across donors. An earlier analysis of 587 of the donors used high-throughput TCR beta sequencing to judge whether each TCR beta V gene segment behaved as functional or pseudogenic. Alongside the repertoire data, information on donor age, sex, ethnicity and CMV serostatus was compiled. A later genetic analysis used genome-wide SNP genotypes for about 65% of the roughly 670 donors, treating that subset as a discovery cohort. Every discovery cohort repertoire had been produced on one sequencing platform. HLA typing included class I and class II loci at four-digit resolution. Typing coverage varied by locus: roughly 620-640 donors for A, B, C, DRB1 and DQB1; roughly 500 for DQA1; 600 to 610 for DPA1; more than 450 for DPB1. Roughly five DR-DQ haplotypes were treated as single units for association and clustering because of strong linkage in the cohort. Among about 400 genotyped donors of the cohort, an average of approximately 200,000 unique TCR beta nucleotide sequences was sequenced per donor, of which about 19% were non-productive.

The germline V gene sets CDR1 to SNHLY and CDR2 to FYNNEI. V gives up 3 bases and J gives up 1 base, and the segment between their germline ends measures 6 bases. CDR3 length: 13 amino acids, cysteine to phenylalanine. The read is trimmed to its CDR3 DNA, 39 bases read in frame from base 1. As to this clone: There is no known antigen for this receptor. Per-base quality was not reported, and no clone a single base away is much larger than it.

The library was built by means of the immunoSEQ multiplex PCR assay. A mixture of 60 forward primers for TCR Vbeta segments and 13 reverse primers for TCR Jbeta segments was used in the multiplex PCR. The CDR3 region of rearranged TCR beta genes was amplified from genomic DNA by a multiplex PCR assay. The amplified TCR beta libraries were sequenced on the Illumina HiSeq System as 87-base-pair reads. As for the original processing: A later analysis counted some 80 million unique TCR beta chains across the approximately 700 repertoires, and approximately 11 million of these chains were shared by at least two donors. Raw reads were error-corrected and collapsed into unique sequences with a nearest-neighbor algorithm that merged closely related sequences to remove PCR and sequencing errors. V, D and J gene segments were assigned by aligning CDR3 sequences to IMGT reference sequences. For a sequence to be retained, at least a six-nucleotide match to both a V gene segment and a J gene segment was required. A rearrangement was called productive if the CDR3 had no stop codons and remained in frame with V and J, and every other rearrangement was called non-productive. CDR3 was defined according to IMGT convention as the region running from the second conserved V-encoded cysteine to the conserved J-encoded phenylalanine. Sequences without an unambiguous match to a single V gene segment were excluded from the earlier analysis of 450 to 750 of the donors. An earlier analysis of over 450 of the donors classified V segments as functional when productive rearrangements were above 56.7% and as segregating when the standard deviation between donors was above 5%. A statistical classification framework was built for diagnosing cytomegalovirus status from the catalog of TCR beta chain sequences. A later analysis assigned V and J genes by comparing TCR nucleotide sequences with IMGT/GENE-DB human TR gene sequences. In a later analysis, CDR3 sequences and most-parsimonious VDJ recombination scenarios were assigned using the TCRdist pipeline. In a later analysis, each TCR beta chain was defined by its CDR3 amino acid sequence together with its V-gene family, and reads lacking a unique V-gene family were excluded. A later analysis removed several hundred highly shared, low-generation-probability nucleotide sequences to deal with suspected cross-contamination and a sequencing artifact. In a later analysis, a clonal expansion index was calculated for each public chain from normalized within-repertoire ranks of inferred template counts. In a later analysis, generation probabilities were computed with a VDJ recombination model fitted to out-of-frame rearrangements, and the resulting probabilities were checked against IGoR. In a later analysis, hypergeometric tests were used to score TCR-TCR, TCR-HLA and TCR-CMV co-occurrence, with a repertoire-size bias correction applied to TCR pairs. In a later analysis, false discovery rates were estimated by permuting HLA or CMV assignments 20 times. In a later analysis, co-occurring TCRs were grouped using DBSCAN, and TCRdist sequence similarity was added for clustering within HLA-allele-positive subsets. Repertoires with fewer than 30,000 or more than 120,000 public chains were left out of co-occurrence clustering, as were roughly five repertoires with anomalous nucleotide sharing. The immuneACCESS repertoire file appears here via TCRdb, limited to in-frame rearrangements. These files lack a portion of the clones; in checked studies, under half of the deficit traces to unresolved V genes, and the cause of the others is not known. V, J and clone size were drawn from that table, and D and trimming were deduced from the DNA. The sample table shows about 150,000 clones, and around 77% are seen once. The top ten clones comprise 1% of the sample.

What the study reported, not specific to this receptor: For the cohort, immune exposure information was limited to CMV serostatus. Most CMV-associated TCR beta chains appeared to be HLA-restricted in a later analysis, and the HLA associations seemed to be driven largely by CMV exposure. Most TCR sequences were seen in very few donors, while some public TCRs were found in many individuals. Specific HLA alleles were associated with 15,000 to 20,000 TCR beta sequences at a false discovery rate of 0.05 in a later analysis. Only TCR beta chains were sequenced in this cohort, and the absence of alpha or paired-chain data limited detectable features. Linkage disequilibrium might explain the correlated functional status among segregating V segments, but an unknown experimental factor could not be excluded. In an earlier analysis of around 500 of the donors, most TCR beta V segments appeared in productive rearrangements about 87% or about 30% of the time, broadly matching IMGT annotations. In a later analysis, HLA-associated TCR beta chains were found to be more clonally expanded and to have lower generation probabilities than equally common non-associated chains. A cluster of highly shared sequence variants was judged likely to represent a technical artifact of the sequencing pipeline. A further reported finding was that TCR beta sequences accurately predicted the HLA-A and HLA-B alleles for most subjects in the first cohort. In the study, about 150 TCR beta chains were listed as associated with cytomegalovirus. The authors suggested that the approach could potentially be extended to other disease states and immunological phenotypes. Because some donors lacked HLA typing at each locus, the association tests relied only on the typed subset. A later analysis reported that several top co-occurrence clusters appeared linked to parvovirus B19, influenza, CMV and Epstein-Barr virus. The classifier was reported to diagnose cytomegalovirus status with high specificity and sensitivity in both the original cohort and the validation cohort. The 87-base-pair reads could not distinguish some IMGT-functional V segments, including TRBV6-2 and TRBV6-3, so those segments were excluded. According to a later genetic analysis, donors in an Asian-associated ancestry cluster had fewer N-insertions in productive TCRs than the approximately 650-donor mean. Because counts were too low, about 18 rarely observed V segments, including chromosome 9 orphons, were excluded from the earlier analysis of several hundred of the donors. In a later analysis, TCR association rates were found to vary across HLA loci, with the most associated TCRs seen for DRB1 alleles and the fewest for HLA-C alleles. Strong co-occurrence of HLA alleles, especially DR and DQ, made assigning TCR associations to individual alleles difficult. Presence/absence analyses assumed roughly uniform sequencing depth across donors, an assumption that may not hold. In a later genetic analysis, a missense DCLRE1C variant was associated with V-gene and J-gene trimming of TCR beta chains, and the association was replicated in an independent cohort. In vitro tests confirmed that three of the cytomegalovirus-associated TCR beta chains recognize cytomegalovirus antigens.

In total, 600 or so healthy bone marrow donors made up the cohort. All cohort members were sampled while nominally healthy, although unrecorded immune exposures were likely present. The donor was CMV seropositive and belonged to the group of about 290 seropositive cohort members. Each donor provided a peripheral blood sample, and peripheral blood mononuclear cells were used for TCR beta sequencing. The Qiagen DNeasy Blood Extraction Kit was used to extract genomic DNA from the blood cell samples. The chain employs TRBV2 and TRBJ1-1, with the D segment identity uncertain. The sequenced sample was PBMCs. The source of this sequence is a woman aged 50 to 60 in good health and CMV-seropositive. The CDR3 amino acid sequence is: CASSDLRNTEAFF. The DNA is TGTGCCAGCAGTGATCTAAGGAACACTGAAGCTTTCTTT.